The entry below gives a single T cell receptor beta chain sequence along with its context. What it binds is not known. These data come from a study of identical twins. Study-level points and caveats: Twins' surplus sharing was weaker for beta out-of-frame sequences.

Template switching supplied a universal primer site; unique molecular identifiers were carried on the cDNA. TCRdb recomputed calls from the 5' RACE reads with MiXCR, one row per CDR3 protein. The profile covers about 530,000 distinct CDR3 sequences, with 20% to 25% appearing a single time and approximately 0.48% taken by the ten largest. These data were likewise used in another study, on yellow fever vaccine responses in identical twins.

The receptor comes from a woman under 30 in good health. Input material: CD4+ T cells sorted from blood.

In nucleotides, the CDR3 is TGTGCCGGACAGGGTCACACCGGGGAGCTGTTTTTT. It encodes CAGQGHTGELFF. This rearrangement joins TRBV28 to TRBJ2-2, with TRBD1 matching over 8 bases. The CDR3 sequence is 12 residues long. CDR1 and CDR2 (germline): MDHEN, SYDVKM. Germline trimming cut 11 bases from V and 3 bases from J; bases unmatched to any gene: 2.